This passage covers 24 T cell receptor beta chains from one sample sequenced in a study of cytomegalovirus exposure and HLA in healthy donors. Primers for the PCR totalled 60 Vbeta and 13 Jbeta. The protocol was immunoSEQ multiplex PCR, while the TCRdb copy is restricted to in-frame clones and leaves out a portion. Altogether about 120,000 clones are present, 70% to 90% being singletons, with the ten largest covering less than 2%. Specimen: PBMCs. The receptors were sampled from a man in his forties in good health and CMV-seronegative.

The rearrangement links TRBV28 to TRBJ2-1; possibly TRBD2 for D (5 bases). V was trimmed by 6 bases and J by 4 bases, leaving 22 bases between them. The CDR3 is 17 residues long. Germline CDR1 MDHEN, CDR2 SYDVKM. CDR3 residues: CASSPPIEPRVYNEQFF. Written as DNA, the CDR3 is TGTGCCAGCAGCCCCCCGATTGAGCCGAGGGTATACAATGAGCAGTTCTTC.

The V and J genes are TRBV4-3 and TRBJ2-7, with TRBD2 as a possible D gene (5 bases). V lost 1 base and J 7 bases, leaving 14 bases between the germline ends. The CDR3 contains 14 residues. Germline V gives CDR1 LGHNA, CDR2 YSLEER. The CDR3 sequence is CASSQGPGTGEQYF. CDR3 DNA: TGCGCCAGCAGCCAAGGGCCGGGAACGGGGGAGCAGTACTTC.

This rearrangement joins TRBV7-2 to TRBJ1-6, with D maybe TRBD1 (5 bases). Germline V CDR1 and CDR2: SGHTA, FQGNSA. The CDR3 is made up of 15 amino acids. Trimming cost V 2 bases and J 10 bases, with 15 bases left between them. This CDR3 is CASSLLTRRGSPLHF. Here the CDR3 DNA reads TGTGCCAGCAGCTTATTAACCAGGAGGGGCTCACCCCTCCACTTT. Full variable domain (missing parts from reference TRBV7-2 and TRBJ1-6): GAGVSQSPSNKVTEKGKDVELRCDPISGHTALYWYRQSLGQGLEFLIYFQGNSAPDKSGLPSDRFSAERTGGSVSTLTIQRTQQEDSAVYLCASSLLTRRGSPLHFGNGTRLTVT.

Regarding this clone: At one boundary the junction diverges from the germline segment, which might be a read error. The J gene is TRBJ2-4, the V gene TRBV9; 8 positions match TRBD1. Germline-derived CDR1 and CDR2 are SGDLS and YYNGEE. This CDR3 is 14 amino acids long. The chain's CDR3 is CASSATGETNSQYF. In nucleotides, the CDR3 is TGTGCCAGCAGCGCGACAGGGGAGACAAACAGTCAGTACTTC.

The chain is built from TRBV7-2 and TRBJ1-1; TRBD1 matches at 11 bases. The J segment lost 9 bases and the V segment lost 2 bases, leaving 2 bases of the junction unmatched. CDR3 length: 13 amino acids. Germline V lookup: CDR1 SGHTA, CDR2 FQGNSA. The CDR3 bases are TGTGCCAGCAGCTTAAGGGACAGGGGGAAAGCTTTCTTT. Its protein is CASSLRDRGKAFF.

This clone was seen just once. The CDR3 bases are TGCGCCAGCAGACCCCACCGGGACAGGGACTACGAGCAGTACTTC. This sequence encodes CASRPHRDRDYEQYF. V and J are TRBV5-1 and TRBJ2-7, with 9 bases fitting TRBD1. In germline, CDR1 is SGHRS, CDR2 YFSETQ. The junction had 9 bases not matched to a gene; V was cut back by 5 bases and J by 3 bases. CDR3 size: 15 residues.

The chain combines TRBV5-1 with TRBJ1-4; D remains unclear. V lost 1 base and J 0 bases, leaving 7 bases between the germline ends. The CDR3 contains 15 residues. Germline CDR1 SGHRS, CDR2 YFSETQ. The DNA of the CDR3 is TGCGCCAGCAGCTTGTCCCTTGCAACTAATGAAAAACTGTTTTTT. Encoded protein: CASSLSLATNEKLFF. The full variable domain, completed using reference TRBV5-1 and TRBJ1-4, is KAGVTQTPRYLIKTRGQQVTLSCSPISGHRSVSWYQQTPGQGLQFLFEYFSETQRNKGNFPGRFSGRQFSNSRSEMNVSTLELGDSALYLCASSLSLATNEKLFFGSGTQLSVL.

V gene TRBV6-5 combines with J gene TRBJ2-5; TRBD1 matches 7 bases. The CDR3 has 14 residues. In germline, CDR1 is MNHEY, CDR2 SVGAGI. With 5 bases clipped from V and 5 bases from J, the junction kept 8 bases outside the gene matches. CDR3 protein: CASSPSGGRETQYF. CDR3 coding DNA: TGTGCCAGCAGTCCCTCAGGGGGTCGGGAGACCCAGTACTTC.

This chain links TRBV27 with TRBJ1-1; TRBD1 is a possible D gene (6 bases). CDR1 is MNHEY, CDR2 SMNVEV, per germline (reference sequence). The ends were cut back, 1 base at V and 0 bases at J, with 15 bases in the middle. This CDR3 has 17 amino acids. The CDR3 DNA sequence: TGTGCCAGCAGTTTATTCCGGACAGACCCAATGAACACTGAAGCTTTCTTT. Amino acid sequence: CASSLFRTDPMNTEAFF.

The rearrangement joins TRBV29-1 to TRBJ1-1; 7 bases are shared with TRBD1. Losses at the gene ends were 8 bases for V and 3 bases for J; bases not matched to a gene: 9. Germline CDR1 is SQVTM and CDR2 is ANQGSEA. CDR3 size: 13 residues. CDR3 coding DNA: TGCAGCCTCTCACAGGGGCGCGACACTGAAGCTTTCTTT. Translating it yields CSLSQGRDTEAFF.

This sequence joins TRBV11-2 and TRBJ2-1, with 12 bases that match TRBD2. Per germline, CDR1 SGHAT and CDR2 FQNNGV. The CDR3 length is 17 residues. J gave up 9 bases and V 3 bases, and 12 bases lay outside the gene matches. This chain's CDR3 is CASSFVFRLAGGAEQFF. The CDR3 DNA follows: TGTGCCAGCAGCTTCGTGTTTCGGCTAGCGGGAGGGGCTGAGCAGTTCTTC.

CDR3 in amino acids: CASIRLLAGTYNEQFF. The CDR3 DNA is TGTGCCAGCATTCGGCTGCTAGCGGGGACATACAATGAGCAGTTCTTC. This rearrangement joins TRBV13 to TRBJ2-1; 9 bases fit TRBD2. The CDR3 length is 16 residues. Germline V lookup: CDR1 PRHDT, CDR2 FYEKMQ (reference sequence). Trimming cost V 7 bases and J 4 bases; bases outside gene matches: 11.

This clone was seen more than once but under ten times. V usage is TRBV28 and J usage is TRBJ2-7; possible D gene TRBD1, 6 bases. The V end was cut by 6 bases, the J end by 6 bases, with 15 bases between. The CDR3 is 13 amino acids. The germline gives CDR1 MDHEN, CDR2 SYDVKM. As DNA, the CDR3 is TGTGCCAGCAGACCTAGTCAGGGGCGCGAGCAGTACTTC. This encodes CASRPSQGREQYF.

This clone was counted a few times. The V call is TRBV14, the J call TRBJ2-7; 8 positions agree with TRBD2. CDR3 length: 14 amino acids. Germline values: CDR1 SGHDN, CDR2 FVKESK. Trimming cost V 7 bases and J 3 bases; bases outside gene matches: 8. CDR3 sequence: CASNDGRAFYEQYF. The CDR3, as DNA: TGTGCCAGCAACGACGGGAGGGCCTTCTACGAGCAGTACTTC.

This clone was detected a few times. The CDR3 coding sequence is TGTGCCTGGAGTCCGGGACAGGGTACCGAGCAGTACTTC. Translation: CAWSPGQGTEQYF. The chain couples TRBV30 to TRBJ2-7, with 9 bases lining up with TRBD1. Germline V gene sequence: CDR1 GTSNPN, CDR2 SVGIG (reference sequence). V dropped 2 bases and J dropped 6; count of bases not matched to a gene: 5. The CDR3 is 13 residues long.

Points on this clone: Different DNA sequences within this sample yield the same CDR3. The chain links TRBV20-1 to TRBJ1-1, with 7 bases fitting TRBD1. Per germline, CDR1 DFQATT and CDR2 SNEGSKA (reference sequence). Losses at the gene ends were 1 base for V and 8 bases for J; bases not matched to a gene: 1. CDR3 length: 11 residues. The DNA for the CDR3 is TGCAGTGCTAGAGGGGACAGCGAAGCTTTCTTT. Translated, it gives CSARGDSEAFF.

The table lists this clone with a few counts. The chain is built from TRBV19 and TRBJ2-1; no definite D call. The germline V and J ends were trimmed by 6 bases and 2 bases, with 8 bases remaining between them. This CDR3 region has 13 residues. The germline gives CDR1 LNHDA, CDR2 SQIVND (reference sequence). The CDR3 here is CASSPTTYNEQFF. The CDR3 bases are TGTGCCAGTAGCCCAACAACCTACAATGAGCAGTTCTTC.

The rearrangement links TRBV5-1 to TRBJ2-5, with 8 positions matching TRBD1. Germline V CDR1 and CDR2: SGHRS, YFSETQ. The CDR3 spans 16 residues. After removal of 1 base from V and 5 bases from J, the junction contained 10 bases not matched to a gene. This CDR3 is CASSLRLTGVSETQYF. DNA of the CDR3: TGCGCCAGCAGCTTGCGTCTGACAGGGGTGTCTGAGACCCAGTACTTC.

The V call is TRBV7-9, the J call TRBJ1-5; perhaps TRBD1 as D (5 bases). CDR1 and CDR2 (germline): SEHNR, FQNEAQ (reference sequence). Trimming stripped 1 base from V and 9 bases from J, with 16 bases between. This CDR3 comprises 15 residues. CDR3 coding DNA: TGTGCCAGCAGCTTAGAGTTTGGGCAGGGCACGCCCCAGCATTTT. Its translation is CASSLEFGQGTPQHF.

The chain is built from TRBV6-5 and TRBJ1-1; TRBD1 aligns across 7 bases. The V gene end was trimmed by 5 bases and the J gene end by 1 base; junction bases not matched to a gene: 4. CDR3 length equals 14 residues. The germline CDR1 and CDR2 sequences are MNHEY and SVGAGI. The CDR3: CASSRDRSNTEAFF. For the CDR3, the DNA is TGTGCCAGCAGTCGGGACAGATCGAACACTGAAGCTTTCTTT.

The V and J genes are TRBV7-6 and TRBJ2-1; 10 bases align to TRBD1. This CDR3 region has 14 residues. V lost 5 bases to trimming and J lost 9 bases; unmatched junction nucleotides: 7. Germline V CDR1 and CDR2: SGHVS, FNYEAQ. The CDR3 reads CASSTWTGGGEQFF. CDR3 in DNA: TGTGCCAGCAGCACCTGGACAGGGGGAGGTGAGCAGTTCTTC.

The rearrangement uses TRBV7-2 and TRBJ1-5, with D tentatively TRBD1 (5 bases). This CDR3 comprises 15 residues. V lost 4 bases, J lost 0 bases, and 10 bases lay in between. Germline-derived CDR1 and CDR2 are SGHTA and FQGNSA. CDR3 sequence: CASSYQGYSNQPQHF. CDR3 nucleotides: TGTGCCAGCAGCTATCAGGGTTATAGCAATCAGCCCCAGCATTTT.

The V gene is TRBV4-3, the J gene TRBJ2-1, with D possibly TRBD1 on 5 matching bases. There are 17 residues in the CDR3. Per the germline V gene, CDR1 is LGHNA and CDR2 is YSLEER. Trimming pared 0 bases from V and 5 bases from J, leaving 17 bases between. The CDR3 is CASSQDLVGVVNNEQFF. The CDR3 bases are TGCGCCAGCAGCCAAGACCTGGTAGGGGTGGTCAACAATGAGCAGTTCTTC.

There are a few counts of this clone. The chain joins TRBV9 to TRBJ2-5, with 12 bases fitting TRBD1. The CDR3 totals 16 residues. In germline, CDR1 is SGDLS, CDR2 YYNGEE. V lost 3 bases, J lost 7 bases, and 10 bases stayed unmatched. This CDR3 reads CASSATGTGGVGTQYF. CDR3 coding DNA: TGTGCCAGCAGCGCAACCGGGACAGGGGGCGTAGGGACCCAGTACTTC.